The clone carrying this T cell receptor (beta chain) was detected a few times. Its antigen is unidentified. CDR3 size: 16 residues. The junction had 7 bases not matched to a gene; V was cut back by 1 base and J by 2 bases. Per the germline V gene, CDR1 is SGHRS and CDR2 is YFSETQ. Here immunoSEQ multiplex PCR was the method, and the copy in TCRdb shows in-frame clones only, minus some. The profile shows 150,000 to 200,000 clones, less than 90% of them singletons. The sample originates from a study of cytomegalovirus exposure and HLA in healthy donors. Study-level results: CMV antigen specificity of three CMV-associated chains was confirmed in vitro. Most TCR sequences showed up rarely, but some public TCRs showed up in many donors.

V is TRBV5-1 and J is TRBJ1-2; the match to TRBD1 covers 8 bases. The source is a young man in good health and CMV-seropositive. The sequencing sample was made of PBMCs. CDR3 protein: CASSLNSRGLNYGYTF. The CDR3, as DNA: TGCGCCAGCAGCTTGAATTCCAGGGGGCTAAACTATGGCTACACCTTC.